This T cell receptor (beta chain) emerged from a study of regulatory T cells in long-lasting Graves disease. Study findings and constraints: Accuracy was perhaps lowered by the small sample size. Persistent Graves' patients possessed reduced TCR diversity relative to recently diagnosed ones.

This clonotype showed up many times. Antigen specificity is unknown. Time point in this sample: newly diagnosed GD, antithyroid drugs for less than 3 months. Generation of the TCR library employed RNA extracted from PBMCs. CDR3-region Arm-PCR and iRepertoire HTBI primers produced the TCR beta libraries. TCRdb ran MiXCR on the multiplex PCR reads and lists one entry per CDR3 protein. The sample lists over 350,000 distinct CDR3 sequences, 11% to 15% occurring once. Germline V gene lookup returns CDR1 MDHEN and CDR2 SYDVKM. Trimming pared 6 bases from V and 6 bases from J, leaving 21 bases between. This CDR3 has 15 residues. These data are also associated with another study on T cells in Graves' hyperthyroidism and ophthalmopathy.

This chain links TRBV28 with TRBJ2-7; the D call may be TRBD1 or TRBD2 (5 bases each). This receptor was taken from a woman aged 50 to 60 with Graves disease. Here the sequenced sample was peripheral blood mononuclear cells (PBMCs), taken at new diagnosis, from a patient treated with antithyroid drugs. In nucleotides, the CDR3 is TGTGCCAGCAGCCCCTTCACCGGGACGCCGCGCGAGCAGTACTTC. The encoded protein is CASSPFTGTPREQYF.